Presented here are 16 T cell receptor beta chains from one specimen sequenced in a study of sequential checkpoint blockade in melanoma. Treatment noted: randomized to nivolumab then ipilimumab (arm A) or the reverse (arm B). Sequencing was performed with immunoSEQ multiplex PCR; in TCRdb, only in-frame clones are kept and a portion is missing. The repertoire includes roughly 12,000 clones, 61% of them detected once, and 23% sits in the top ten. The source was CD8+ T cells sorted from blood (inferred from file names), collected from a patient given nivolumab and ipilimumab in sequence. These receptor sequences come from a human donor with melanoma.

This clone came up once. The genes are TRBV4-1 and TRBJ1-2; D uncertain. CDR3 length equals 13 residues. Trimming shortened V by 1 base and J by 8 bases, and 11 bases separated the two germline ends. Germline-derived CDR1 and CDR2 are MGHRA and YSYEKL. The CDR3 nucleotides read TGCGCCAGCAGCCAAGGGGAGCTTTGGGGCTACACCTTC. It encodes CASSQGELWGYTF.

The CDR3: CASSSEADTQYF. In DNA form, the CDR3 reads TGTGCCAGCAGCTCCGAGGCAGATACGCAGTATTTT. This chain links TRBV5-4 with TRBJ2-3; D is undetermined. The V end was cut by 3 bases, the J end by 4 bases, with 6 bases between. The CDR3 extends over 12 amino acids. Germline-derived CDR1 and CDR2 are SGHNT and YYREEE (reference sequence).

J is TRBJ1-4 and V is TRBV7-2, with TRBD1 matching 7 bases. The V gene's germline CDR1 is SGHTA and CDR2 FQGNSA. Trimming removed 3 bases from V and 8 bases from J; junction bases left unmatched: 6. The CDR3 extends over 14 amino acids. The CDR3 is CASSLTGTNEKLFF. The CDR3 nucleotides read TGTGCCAGCAGCTTGACAGGGACGAACGAAAAACTGTTTTTT.

The genes are TRBV7-9 and TRBJ1-4; D gene unclear. The CDR3 consists of 15 residues. With 1 base removed from V and 3 bases from J, the gap between germline ends came to 9 bases. Germline V gene sequence: CDR1 SEHNR, CDR2 FQNEAQ (reference sequence). CDR3 region: CASSLGSPPNEKLFF. The DNA of the CDR3 is TGTGCCAGCAGCTTAGGGAGCCCTCCTAATGAAAAACTGTTTTTT. The full variable domain, in which reference TRBV7-9 and TRBJ1-4 provide the parts outside the CDR3, is DTGVSQNPRHKITKRGQNVTFRCDPISEHNRLYWYRQTLGQGPEFLTYFQNEAQLEKSRLLSDRFSAERPKGSFSTLEIQRTEQGDSAMYLCASSLGSPPNEKLFFGSGTQLSVL.

The genes are TRBV23-1 and TRBJ2-7; the D gene is possibly TRBD2 (5 bases). TRBV23-1 is an ORF, and what it does is uncertain. V lost 4 bases and J 3 bases, leaving 25 bases between the germline ends. There are 18 residues in the CDR3. CDR3 sequence reads: CASSLTHPDPRDNYEQYF. The CDR3 nucleotides are TGCGCCAGCAGTCTAACGCATCCGGACCCCCGGGATAACTACGAGCAGTACTTC.

The table lists this clone with a few counts. The rearrangement links TRBV10-2 to TRBJ1-6, with D unclear. Germline CDR1 WSHSY, CDR2 SAAADI. Trimming stripped 5 bases from V and 10 bases from J, with 15 bases between. This CDR3 spans 14 amino acids. CDR3 amino acids: CASSPRGVKSPLHF. The CDR3 DNA sequence: TGCGCCAGCAGTCCCCGGGGAGTTAAATCACCCCTCCACTTT.

The chain has TRBV5-1 and TRBJ2-5; D not resolved. Trimming pared 6 bases from V and 1 base from J, leaving 7 bases between. The CDR3 spans 12 residues. Germline loops: CDR1 SGHRS, CDR2 YFSETQ. CDR3 loop: CASTGSQETQYF. The CDR3 nucleotides read TGCGCCAGCACGGGTAGCCAAGAGACCCAGTACTTC.

This clone was detected a few times. V gene TRBV7-9 combines with J gene TRBJ2-7; D may be TRBD1 (6 bases). The CDR3 is made up of 13 amino acids. The V gene lost 4 bases and the J gene lost 3 bases, with 10 bases spanning the gap. CDR1 and CDR2 (germline): SEHNR, FQNEAQ (reference sequence). CDR3 sequence (DNA): TGTGCCAGCAGCTCAGGACAGCTCTACGAGCAGTACTTC. The encoded protein is CASSSGQLYEQYF.

CDR3 nucleotides: TGTGCCAGCAGCCCCTGGAACACTGAAGCTTTCTTT. This encodes CASSPWNTEAFF. The genes are TRBV6-1 and TRBJ1-1; no clear D gene. The V gene lost 6 bases and the J gene lost 1 base, with 6 bases spanning the gap. The germline gives CDR1 MNHNS, CDR2 SASEGT. The CDR3 loop spans 12 amino acids.

This clone occurred a few times. This chain connects TRBV6-1 to TRBJ2-5, with a possible D match to TRBD1 (6 bases). Germline lookup yields CDR1 MNHNS and CDR2 SASEGT. V lost 6 bases and J 5 bases, leaving 13 bases between the germline ends. The CDR3 length is 13 residues. In DNA, the CDR3 is TGTGCCAGCAGAACAGGGTCGCAGGAGACCCAGTACTTC. Translated: CASRTGSQETQYF.

This sequence joins TRBV18 and TRBJ1-2; no reliable D call. The CDR3 has 14 amino acids. Per germline, CDR1 KGHSH and CDR2 LQKENI. Trimming left V 3 bases short and J 2 bases short, with 10 bases between. The CDR3 is CASSPLQANYGYTF. The CDR3 nucleotides are TGTGCCAGCTCACCTTTGCAAGCAAACTATGGCTACACCTTC.

V usage is TRBV11-2 and J usage is TRBJ2-2; weak D call: TRBD1 (5 bases). Trimming took off 5 bases at V and 4 bases at J, with 23 bases between the two ends. The CDR3 covers 18 residues. CDR1 and CDR2 (germline): SGHAT, FQNNGV. CDR3 residues: CASSPRQYQAFPTGELFF. The CDR3 DNA is TGTGCCAGCAGCCCCAGACAGTACCAAGCCTTTCCCACCGGGGAGCTGTTTTTT.

The chain is built from TRBV5-4 and TRBJ2-2; D is uncertain. V shed 1 base and J shed 6 bases, with 7 bases lying between them. The CDR3 contains 13 residues. Germline V CDR1 and CDR2: SGHNT, YYREEE (reference sequence). CDR3 loop: CASSLLGPGELFF. The CDR3 coding sequence is TGTGCCAGCAGCTTGTTGGGCCCCGGGGAGCTGTTTTTT.

The gene calls are TRBV15 and TRBJ2-5; TRBD1 is a possible D gene (5 bases). Trimming pared 3 bases from V and 1 base from J, leaving 12 bases between. This CDR3 contains 15 residues. Germline V gene lookup returns CDR1 LNHNV and CDR2 YYDKDF (reference sequence). This CDR3 is CATSRGRGSQETQYF. DNA of the CDR3: TGTGCCACCAGCAGGGGAAGGGGCAGCCAAGAGACCCAGTACTTC. The full variable domain, its missing parts supplied by reference TRBV15 and TRBJ2-5, is DAMVIQNPRYQVTQFGKPVTLSCSQTLNHNVMYWYQQKSSQAPKLLFHYYDKDFNNEADTPDNFQSRRPNTSFCFLDIRSPGLGDTAMYLCATSRGRGSQETQYFGPGTRLLVL.

The gene calls are TRBV2 and TRBJ2-1, with a weak D call TRBD2 (5 bases). Germline V gene lookup returns CDR1 SNHLY and CDR2 FYNNEI. The V end lost 6 bases, the J end lost 6 bases, and 18 bases lay between the germline ends. This CDR3 comprises 15 residues. CDR3 amino acids: CASRPGGSSRNEQFF. The CDR3, as DNA: TGTGCCAGCAGGCCTGGCGGGTCCTCCCGCAATGAGCAGTTCTTC.

The chain uses TRBV2 and TRBJ1-5, with 9 bases fitting TRBD1. Germline lookup yields CDR1 SNHLY and CDR2 FYNNEI. Trimming cost V 8 bases and J 5 bases; bases outside gene matches: 7. The CDR3 runs 14 residues. The CDR3 spells CASSTGGPDQPQHF. For the CDR3, the DNA is TGTGCCAGCTCGACAGGGGGACCCGATCAGCCCCAGCATTTT.